The present entry profiles one T cell receptor (beta chain) with its context. Its specificity is unknown. The germline CDR1 and CDR2 sequences are LNHDA and SQIVND (reference sequence). The ends were cut back, 10 bases at V and 1 base at J, with 17 bases in the middle. CDR3 length: 14 residues. Generated by immunoSEQ multiplex PCR, the TCRdb table keeps only in-frame clones and is missing some. The sample carries some 45,000 clones, roughly 88% recorded once. This specimen comes from a study of OX40 agonist ivuxolimab in advanced cancers. About the study: A mean age of 60 years, range roughly 20 to 80, was recorded, and around 85% were male.

Overall study findings and caveats: At doses 0.1 to 3.0 mg/kg, CD4+ and CD8+ clones expanded. The mean number of expanded clones was higher in CD8+ T cells than in CD4+.

The TCR comes from an adult with an advanced solid tumor such as melanoma, head and neck, liver or kidney cancer. This chain connects TRBV19 to TRBJ2-7, with TRBD1 as a possible D gene (6 bases). Here the sequenced sample was CD4+ or CD8+ T cells sorted from blood, taken in a trial of the OX40 agonist ivuxolimab. The CDR3 is CATPTRDTSYEQYF. The CDR3 DNA sequence: TGTGCCACACCTACCAGGGACACATCCTACGAGCAGTACTTC.